This T cell receptor beta chain was captured by sequencing in a study of early T cells in non-severe SARS-CoV-2 infection. About the study: The sequenced material was bulk RNA from unsorted whole blood, and its chains were unpaired.

Study observations and caveats: Reliance on VDJdb matching favored anti-spike CD8 responses; private and CD4 specificities were missed.

cDNA molecules, individually, were tagged with unique molecular identifiers. TCRdb itself ran the 5' RACE reads through MiXCR, one entry per CDR3 protein. Seen here are tens of thousands of distinct CDR3 sequences, 5.6% observed once, and the top ten hold 6.8%. Germline V gene lookup returns CDR1 MNHNY and CDR2 SVGAGI (reference sequence). V lost 7 bases, J lost 3 bases, and 19 bases stayed unmatched. The length of the CDR3 is 19 residues. This clonotype came up a few times. Its matching antigen is unknown. The V and J genes are TRBV6-6 and TRBJ1-3; 9 bases agree with TRBD1. Sequencing was performed on whole blood. This clonotype was sampled from an adult who was a healthcare worker with PCR-confirmed SARS-CoV-2 infection or an uninfected control (not recorded which). This chain's CDR3 is CASTPRPDRGSVSGNTIYF. In nucleotides, the CDR3 is TGTGCCAGCACTCCTAGACCCGACAGGGGGAGTGTGAGTGGAAACACCATATATTTT.